This record covers a single TCR beta chain. Its antigen is not known. From germline, CDR1 is SGHAT and CDR2 FQNNGV. The CDR3 extends over 13 amino acids. Between the trimmed V and J ends, which lost 8 bases and 9 bases, there was a span of 17 bases. These data come from a study of T cell responses to AZD1222 COVID-19 vaccine. Study information: Second-dose schedules of about 4 or about 12 weeks were combined.

Study-wide findings and caveats: After the peak T cell response, and only then, were repertoires sampled.

Data came from immunoSEQ multiplex PCR; TCRdb stores just in-frame clones and leaves some out. The top ten hold 2.4% of the sample, which has 90,000 to 150,000 clones, less than 90% seen once. This clonotype originated in an adult in good health. The rearrangement joins TRBV11-2 to TRBJ2-4; weak D call: TRBD2 (5 bases). The sample was peripheral blood, taken on day 0 of AZD1222 vaccination. The DNA of the CDR3 is TGTGCCAGCGGACCGCCGGGGTGGGGCATTCAGTACTTC. Translated, it gives CASGPPGWGIQYF.